The text below deals with one TCR beta chain. The source of the sample is a study of blood T cell repertoires in COVID-19. Study in general: Italy, Spain and the United States were the sources of the convalescent and acute COVID-19 samples.

Produced via immunoSEQ multiplex PCR; TCRdb's table is partial and in-frame only. This table has under 200,000 clones, roughly nine tenths appearing once. This CDR3 has 14 amino acids. V lost 1 base, J lost 3 bases, and 10 bases lay in between. Germline CDR1 and CDR2: SGDLS and YYNGEE. This chain links TRBV9 with TRBJ1-1, with D perhaps matching TRBD1 (5 bases). This receptor was taken from a man in his 60s with acute or convalescent COVID-19. The sequenced sample was peripheral blood. This CDR3 reads CASSVFGGDTEAFF. The CDR3 DNA reads as TGTGCCAGCAGCGTATTTGGGGGGGACACTGAAGCTTTCTTT.